The 26 T cell receptor beta chains given below trace back to one sample, sequenced in a study of technical replicates of blood from a few donors (dated by TCRdb to 2016 to 2017). The library came from the immunoSEQ multiplex PCR assay. This is the immuneACCESS table as TCRdb keeps it, with only in-frame sequences that have V and J called. A part of the clones is gone; compared with another copy, unresolved V genes explain less than half, and the rest is unexplained. The sample records about 53,000 clones, about 82% of which are singletons. The ten most abundant clones make up 5.6% of the sample. Material for sequencing was PBMCs. These receptors came from a human donor in good health. Some clones in this sample may be carry-over from other donors' samples.

The chain carries TRBV19 and TRBJ2-1, with TRBD1 identical over 9 bases. The V and J ends lost 7 bases and 3 bases, in that order; junction bases with no gene match: 4. The germline V gene encodes CDR1 LNHDA and CDR2 SQIVND (reference sequence). The CDR3 has 14 residues. The CDR3 coding sequence is TGTGCCAGTAACGAGGGACAGGGCTACAATGAGCAGTTCTTC. This translates into CASNEGQGYNEQFF.

The rearrangement links TRBV7-2 to TRBJ2-2; 9 nucleotides match TRBD2. J lost 2 bases, V lost 9 bases, and 7 bases had no gene match. The CDR3 is 15 amino acids. CDR1 is SGHTA, CDR2 FQGNSA, per germline. This chain's CDR3 is CASSLAGHNTGELFF. In DNA form, the CDR3 reads TGTGCCAGTTCTCTAGCGGGGCACAACACCGGGGAGCTGTTTTTT.

CDR3 in DNA: TGCGCCAGCAGCCACCTAACCGGGACTAGCGGGGGACTGGACAATCGTGAGCAGTTCTTC. It specifies CASSHLTGTSGGLDNREQFF. The rearrangement uses TRBV4-1 and TRBJ2-1, with 14 bases identical to TRBD2. The germline V gene encodes CDR1 MGHRA and CDR2 YSYEKL. Trimming removed 3 bases from V and 9 bases from J; junction bases left unmatched: 19. The length of the CDR3 is 20 residues.

The chain uses TRBV29-1 and TRBJ2-7, with 7 bases matching TRBD1. The CDR3 is 11 amino acids. Looked up from germline, CDR1 is SQVTM and CDR2 is ANQGSEA. V trimming: 4 bases; J trimming: 5 bases; junction bases outside the gene matches: 2. The CDR3 sequence: CSVGQGNEQYF. DNA of the CDR3: TGCAGCGTTGGACAGGGAAACGAGCAGTACTTC.

V and J are TRBV7-3 and TRBJ2-1; perhaps TRBD2 as D (7 bases). The germline V gene encodes CDR1 SGHTA and CDR2 FQGTGA. Trimming took off 5 bases at V and 5 bases at J, with 19 bases between the two ends. The CDR3 sequence is 16 residues long. The CDR3 DNA reads as TGTGCCAGCAGCCCCATGGGGGGGGCGCAGAACAATGAGCAGTTCTTC. Translated: CASSPMGGAQNNEQFF.

V is TRBV7-9 and J is TRBJ1-6; D gene uncertain. The CDR3 length is 14 residues. Germline CDR1 SEHNR, CDR2 FQNEAQ (reference sequence). V was pared by 2 bases and J by 7 bases, with 9 bases between. The CDR3 bases are TGTGCCAGCAGCTTAATTCGAGCGAATTCACCCCTCCACTTT. It is translated as CASSLIRANSPLHF.

The rearrangement links TRBV18 to TRBJ2-3, with a possible D match to TRBD1 (6 bases). CDR3 length equals 13 residues. The germline gives CDR1 KGHSH, CDR2 LQKENI. V was clipped by 6 bases and J by 6 bases, with 13 bases between them. The CDR3 sequence is CASSRDTGDTQYF. In DNA form, the CDR3 reads TGTGCCAGCTCTCGGGACACGGGGGATACGCAGTATTTT.

The rearrangement uses TRBV7-2 and TRBJ2-2, with 7 nucleotides matching TRBD2. CDR1 and CDR2 (germline): SGHTA, FQGNSA. J lost 6 bases, V lost 2 bases, and 6 bases had no gene match. The CDR3 loop spans 15 amino acids. The chain's CDR3 is CASSLPSGTPGELFF. CDR3 nucleotide sequence: TGTGCCAGCAGCTTACCTAGCGGCACCCCCGGGGAGCTGTTTTTT.

V gene TRBV5-1 combines with J gene TRBJ2-7; possible D gene TRBD1, 6 bases. Germline V gives CDR1 SGHRS, CDR2 YFSETQ. The ends were cut back, 2 bases at V and 3 bases at J, with 15 bases in the middle. This CDR3 is built from 15 residues. The CDR3 loop reads CASSFIPGTIYEQYF. CDR3 sequence (DNA): TGCGCCAGCAGCTTTATTCCCGGGACAATCTACGAGCAGTACTTC.

The chain couples TRBV7-6 to TRBJ1-2, with D tentatively TRBD1 (5 bases). Germline V gives CDR1 SGHVS, CDR2 FNYEAQ. Between the trimmed V and J ends, which lost 1 base and 8 bases, there was a span of 17 bases. This CDR3 contains 15 residues. Here the CDR3 reads CASSLVGGTVEGYTF. In DNA, the CDR3 is TGTGCCAGCAGCTTAGTCGGGGGAACAGTGGAAGGCTACACCTTC.

The V call is TRBV5-1, the J call TRBJ2-5, with 10 bases matching TRBD2. V gave up 7 bases and J gave up 2 bases; unmatched junction bases: 8. Per germline, CDR1 SGHRS and CDR2 YFSETQ. This CDR3 contains 15 residues. CDR3 sequence: CASSYSAGGQETQYF. In DNA form, the CDR3 reads TGCGCCAGCTCCTACTCAGCGGGAGGGCAAGAGACCCAGTACTTC.

This clone was detected only once. The CDR3 region has the DNA TGTGCCAGCAGTGTACAGGTCAACACTGAAGCTTTCTTT. Protein: CASSVQVNTEAFF. The chain joins TRBV25-1 to TRBJ1-1, with D maybe TRBD1 (5 bases). The CDR3 contains 13 residues. Germline CDR1 and CDR2: MGHDK and SYGVNS. The germline V and J ends were trimmed by 4 bases and 2 bases, with 8 bases remaining between them.

The chain carries TRBV10-3 and TRBJ2-7; tentatively, D is TRBD2 (6 bases). There are 14 residues in the CDR3. The V and J ends lost 9 bases and 7 bases respectively, with 22 bases between them. Germline V CDR1 and CDR2: ENHRY, SYGVKD. The DNA of the CDR3 is TGTGCCATAAGTAAAATGGTCGAAAGCGGGGAGCAGTACTTC. Translation: CAISKMVESGEQYF.

The count of this clone is one. The chain is built from TRBV12-5 and TRBJ1-5; unclear D gene. The CDR3 sequence is 11 residues long. The V gene's germline CDR1 is LGHNT and CDR2 FRNRAP. V was trimmed by 0 bases and J by 15 bases, leaving 9 bases between them. The DNA of the CDR3 is TGTGCTAGTGGTTTGGTGAGTGCAAGGCATTTT. Residues: CASGLVSARHF. Using reference TRBV12-5 and TRBJ1-5 for the parts outside the CDR3, the full variable domain is DARVTQTPRHKVTEMGQEVTMRCQPILGHNTVFWYRQTMMQGLELLAYFRNRAPLDDSGMPKDRFSAEMPDATLATLKIQPSEPRDSAVYFCASGLVSARHFGDGTRLSIL.

This clone came up a few times. The V and J genes are TRBV6-1 and TRBJ2-7, with 10 bases fitting TRBD2. The CDR3 loop spans 15 amino acids. The germline gives CDR1 MNHNS, CDR2 SASEGT. The trim removed 1 base at V and 3 bases at J, leaving 3 bases unmatched. The CDR3 region has the DNA TGTGCCAGCAGTGAAGGGACTAGCGGTATCTACGAGCAGTACTTC. Amino acids: CASSEGTSGIYEQYF.

The chain uses TRBV27 and TRBJ2-1; 8 nucleotides match TRBD1. CDR3 length equals 12 residues. CDR1 MNHEY and CDR2 SMNVEV come from the germline V gene (reference sequence). DNA of the CDR3: TGTGTCAGACAGGGGCATTACAATGAGCAGTTCTTC. It is translated as CVRQGHYNEQFF.

The chain combines TRBV7-6 with TRBJ2-1; 7 bases are a match to TRBD2. The CDR3 sequence is 14 residues long. V dropped 5 bases and J dropped 7; count of bases not matched to a gene: 8. The germline V gene encodes CDR1 SGHVS and CDR2 FNYEAQ. CDR3 DNA sequence: TGTGCCAGCAGCCCAGAGACCGGGAGGAATGAGCAGTTCTTC. As protein: CASSPETGRNEQFF.

V is TRBV6-1 and J is TRBJ2-7, with D maybe TRBD2 (5 bases). Germline V gene sequence: CDR1 MNHNS, CDR2 SASEGT. Deletions cut 2 bases from V and 3 bases from J, with 8 bases between. There are 13 residues in the CDR3. The CDR3 loop reads CASSETGIYEQYF. The CDR3 coding sequence is TGTGCCAGCAGTGAAACGGGAATCTACGAGCAGTACTTC.

The CDR3 region has the DNA TGTGCCAGCAGCCCACAAGCGGGAGGGGTATCAGATACGCAGTATTTT. This codes for CASSPQAGGVSDTQYF. The chain employs TRBV7-3 and TRBJ2-3; TRBD2 aligns across 10 bases. The germline CDR1 and CDR2 sequences are SGHTA and FQGTGA. The CDR3 extends over 16 amino acids. The V gene end was trimmed by 5 bases and the J gene end by 4 bases; junction bases not matched to a gene: 9. Combining the CDR3 with reference TRBV7-3 and TRBJ2-3 gives the whole variable domain GAGVSQTPSNKVTEKGKYVELRCDPISGHTALYWYRQSLGQGPEFLIYFQGTGAADDSGLPNDRFFAVRPEGSVSTLKIQRTERGDSAVYLCASSPQAGGVSDTQYFGPGTRLTVL.

J is TRBJ2-5 and V is TRBV7-6; D possibly corresponds to TRBD1 (5 bases). From germline, CDR1 is SGHVS and CDR2 FNYEAQ. The CDR3 length is 14 residues. Trimming removed 5 bases at V and 5 bases at J, with 15 bases between. CDR3 nucleotides: TGTGCCAGCAGCCCCGGAAATCAGGGCGAGACCCAGTACTTC. This sequence encodes CASSPGNQGETQYF.

V and J are TRBV27 and TRBJ2-7; D perhaps matches TRBD2 (5 bases). V was clipped by 6 bases and J by 10 bases, with 22 bases between them. The CDR3 contains 14 residues. In germline, CDR1 is MNHEY, CDR2 SMNVEV (reference sequence). The CDR3 DNA reads TGTGCCAGCAGCAAACCCGGGATCCCCCTCGCCCAGTACTTC. Its protein is CASSKPGIPLAQYF.

This chain uses TRBV7-3 with TRBJ2-2, with D unclear. The CDR3 has 15 residues. Germline-derived CDR1 and CDR2 are SGHTA and FQGTGA. Between the trimmed V and J ends, which lost 2 bases and 2 bases, there was a span of 9 bases. CDR3 protein: CASSLATHNTGELFF. The CDR3 DNA reads as TGTGCCAGCAGCTTAGCGACACATAACACCGGGGAGCTGTTTTTT.

This clone appeared a single time. V usage is TRBV6-6 and J usage is TRBJ2-1, with D tentatively TRBD2 (6 bases). CDR1 is MNHNY, CDR2 SVGAGI, per germline (reference sequence). V was shortened by 5 bases and J by 8 bases, with 13 bases between the two germline ends. The CDR3 is 13 amino acids. CDR3 DNA: TGTGCCAGCAGTAGGACGGGGGAGGATGAGCAGTTCTTC. It is translated as CASSRTGEDEQFF.

This clone was seen only once. The chain is built from TRBV7-3 and TRBJ2-7, with D possibly TRBD1 on 6 matching bases. The germline V gene has CDR1 SGHTA and CDR2 FQGTGA. Trimming took off 5 bases at V and 3 bases at J, with 14 bases between the two ends. This CDR3 is built from 14 residues. The DNA for the CDR3 is TGTGCCAGCAGCGCCTACGGGACAAACTACGAGCAGTACTTC. The encoded protein is CASSAYGTNYEQYF.

This chain joins TRBV4-2 and TRBJ2-5; 11 nucleotides line up with TRBD2. The trim removed 0 bases at V and 5 bases at J, leaving 8 bases unmatched. CDR3 size: 17 residues. The germline gives CDR1 LGHNA, CDR2 YNFKEQ. The CDR3 spells CASSQDPVAGGRETQYF. CDR3 sequence (DNA): TGTGCCAGCAGCCAAGATCCCGTAGCGGGGGGGCGGGAGACCCAGTACTTC.

This clone came up once. The rearrangement joins TRBV9 to TRBJ2-1; 11 bases match TRBD2. The V gene's germline CDR1 is SGDLS and CDR2 YYNGEE. The CDR3 consists of 15 residues. The V gene end was trimmed by 0 bases and the J gene end by 7 bases; junction bases not matched to a gene: 3. CDR3 DNA sequence: TGTGCCAGCAGCGTAGAACTAGCGGGAGTGAATGAGCAGTTCTTC. Translation: CASSVELAGVNEQFF.